This TCR beta chain was captured in a study of T cells in Graves' hyperthyroidism and ophthalmopathy. Per germline, CDR1 SEHNR and CDR2 FQNEAQ (reference sequence). V gave up 10 bases and J gave up 1 base, with 25 bases separating them. This CDR3 is built from 17 residues. From RNA transcripts, TCR beta CDR3 regions were amplified. TCR CDR3 underwent first-round RT-PCR with the HTBI primer set. TCRdb reprocessed the multiplex PCR reads with MiXCR, giving one entry per CDR3 protein. In the table there are some 300,000 distinct CDR3 sequences, roughly a fifth of which are singletons. This clonotype originated in a man aged 45-65 years with Graves' ophthalmopathy. The chain employs TRBV7-9 and TRBJ1-2; tentative D call: TRBD1 (5 bases). The sequencing sample was made of blood. The CDR3, as DNA: TGTGCCAACAGTACCGAAGCTAGGGGCAGCTTTAACTATGGCTACACCTTC. Translating it yields CANSTEARGSFNYGYTF.